The present TCR beta chain was sequenced within a study of cytomegalovirus exposure and HLA in healthy donors. Primers: 60 Vbeta forward and 13 Jbeta reverse. The method was immunoSEQ multiplex PCR; TCRdb's version includes in-frame clones alone and lacks a portion of them. This sample has some 150,000 clones, with over 60% found just once. The specimen sequenced was PBMCs. The clonotype originates from a woman between 50 and 59 years old in good health and CMV-seronegative.

The DNA for the CDR3 is TGTGCCAGCAGTCTCGCTACAACTAATGAAAAACTGTTTTTT. This translates into CASSLATTNEKLFF. The rearrangement joins TRBV2 to TRBJ1-4, with D unclear. The V and J ends lost 5 bases and 0 bases respectively, with 7 bases between them. From germline, CDR1 is SNHLY and CDR2 FYNNEI. The CDR3 length is 14 residues.